These 30 T cell receptor beta chains share one sample of origin, sequenced in a study of shared clonotypes between healthy human individuals. Clones were read by immunoSEQ multiplex PCR, and TCRdb kept only the in-frame ones, dropping some. This table holds 560,000 or so clones, about 95% found once. Naive-designated CD8 cells lacked CD45RO, were positively enriched for CCR7, and omitted terminally differentiated effector memory CD45RA+ cells. The sequenced sample was naive CD8+ T cells sorted from blood. These receptors all stem from a woman between 25 and 40 years old in good health.

The rearrangement joins TRBV6-1 to TRBJ1-4, with no clear D. Trimming shortened V by 2 bases and J by 8 bases, and 12 bases separated the two germline ends. Germline-derived CDR1 and CDR2 are MNHNS and SASEGT. The CDR3 consists of 14 residues. CDR3 in amino acids: CASSEWEAEEKLFF. In DNA, the CDR3 is TGTGCCAGCAGTGAATGGGAGGCAGAAGAAAAACTGTTTTTT.

The rearrangement links TRBV25-1 to TRBJ2-7; D gene uncertain. V lost 4 bases to trimming and J lost 2 bases, with 9 bases between them. The CDR3 has 13 amino acids. Germline V CDR1 and CDR2: MGHDK, SYGVNS. The CDR3: CASSGPGPYEQYF. CDR3 nucleotides: TGTGCCAGCAGTGGTCCAGGACCCTACGAGCAGTACTTC.

CDR3 in amino acids: CASRRADGNTGELFF. The DNA of the CDR3 is TGTGCCAGCAGGCGGGCTGACGGGAACACCGGGGAGCTGTTTTTT. The J gene is TRBJ2-2, the V gene TRBV28, with D perhaps matching TRBD2 (5 bases). CDR3 length: 15 amino acids. Germline lookup yields CDR1 MDHEN and CDR2 SYDVKM. Trimming pared 6 bases from V and 1 base from J, leaving 12 bases between.

V gene TRBV10-2 combines with J gene TRBJ2-7, with TRBD2 as a possible D gene (5 bases). Per germline, CDR1 WSHSY and CDR2 SAAADI. The CDR3 has 14 amino acids. V gave up 0 bases and J gave up 4 bases, with 10 bases separating them. The CDR3 bases are TGCGCCAGCAGTGAGTCTGGTACGGGATACGAGCAGTACTTC. Protein: CASSESGTGYEQYF.

This clone occurred once. The V gene is TRBV9, the J gene TRBJ2-1, with 13 bases fitting TRBD2. CDR1 is SGDLS, CDR2 YYNGEE, per germline. The J segment lost 5 bases and the V segment lost 4 bases, leaving 0 bases of the junction unmatched. This CDR3 spans 14 amino acids. CDR3 nucleotide sequence: TGTGCCAGCAGCACTAGCGGGAGGGACAATGAGCAGTTCTTC. Its translation: CASSTSGRDNEQFF.

The CDR3, as DNA: TGTGCCAGCAGTTTATCTGGCGGGAGGGCCTACGAGCAGTACTTC. It yields the protein CASSLSGGRAYEQYF. The genes are TRBV27 and TRBJ2-7; 9 bases agree with TRBD2. With 0 bases clipped from V and 2 bases from J, the junction kept 2 bases outside the gene matches. From germline, CDR1 is MNHEY and CDR2 SMNVEV (reference sequence). There are 15 residues in the CDR3.

Here the CDR3 reads CASRVTGANTEAFF. The CDR3 DNA follows: TGTGCCAGCAGGGTCACAGGGGCGAACACTGAAGCTTTCTTT. The gene calls are TRBV27 and TRBJ1-1, with TRBD1 matching 7 bases. This CDR3 region has 14 residues. The germline CDR1 and CDR2 sequences are MNHEY and SMNVEV (reference sequence). V lost 6 bases, J lost 1 base, and 5 bases stayed unmatched.

The V call is TRBV4-1, the J call TRBJ1-2; 9 bases are shared with TRBD1. V trimming: 2 bases; J trimming: 6 bases; junction bases outside the gene matches: 1. The length of the CDR3 is 13 residues. Germline CDR1 is MGHRA and CDR2 is YSYEKL. As DNA, the CDR3 is TGCGCCAGCAGCCAAAGGACAGGGGATGGCTACACCTTC. Translating gives CASSQRTGDGYTF.

The rearrangement links TRBV7-8 to TRBJ2-7, with TRBD2 as a possible D gene (6 bases). Trimming took off 7 bases at V and 0 bases at J, with 19 bases between the two ends. The CDR3 sequence is 16 residues long. CDR1 is SGHVS and CDR2 is FQNEAQ in the germline V gene. The CDR3 loop reads CASIRALAGSSYEQYF. The DNA of the CDR3 is TGTGCCAGCATTCGGGCACTAGCTGGGAGCTCCTACGAGCAGTACTTC.

This chain links TRBV27 with TRBJ2-7; 8 nucleotides line up with TRBD1. With 6 bases clipped from V and 0 bases from J, the junction kept 4 bases outside the gene matches. The CDR3 spans 14 residues. The germline gives CDR1 MNHEY, CDR2 SMNVEV (reference sequence). CDR3 sequence reads: CASSADRASYEQYF. Written as DNA, the CDR3 is TGTGCCAGCAGCGCGGACAGGGCCTCCTACGAGCAGTACTTC.

The chain uses TRBV5-1 and TRBJ2-4; D may correspond to TRBD1 or TRBD2 (5 bases each). The V gene's germline CDR1 is SGHRS and CDR2 YFSETQ. V lost 0 bases and J 1 base, leaving 14 bases between the germline ends. The CDR3 length is 17 residues. CDR3 in amino acids: CASSLGWAGTAKNIQYF. CDR3 coding DNA: TGCGCCAGCAGCTTGGGGTGGGCAGGGACGGCCAAAAACATTCAGTACTTC.

CDR3 in DNA: TGCGCCAGCAGTGTCGGACTAGCGGGAGACGAGCAGTACTTC. It encodes CASSVGLAGDEQYF. V and J are TRBV10-1 and TRBJ2-7; the match to TRBD2 covers 13 bases. The length of the CDR3 is 14 residues. The V gene's germline CDR1 is WNHNN and CDR2 SYGVQD (reference sequence). Trimming took 4 bases from V and 5 from J; bases not matched to a gene: 2.

J is TRBJ2-3 and V is TRBV28; TRBD1 might be the D (6 bases). This CDR3 has 15 amino acids. The V and J ends lost 2 bases and 4 bases respectively, with 13 bases between them. The germline V gene encodes CDR1 MDHEN and CDR2 SYDVKM. The CDR3 DNA reads as TGTGCCAGCAGTTTAATGCAGGGACACCCAGATACGCAGTATTTT. Translating gives CASSLMQGHPDTQYF.

V is TRBV27 and J is TRBJ1-2; D not certain. Per the germline V gene, CDR1 is MNHEY and CDR2 is SMNVEV (reference sequence). V lost 5 bases and J 4 bases, leaving 17 bases between the germline ends. The CDR3 length is 15 residues. The DNA for the CDR3 is TGTGCCAGCAGTCCGATGGAGCAACCCTCCTATGGCTACACCTTC. Its protein product is CASSPMEQPSYGYTF.

This clone came up once. The chain couples TRBV15 to TRBJ1-1; D may be TRBD1 (6 bases). Trimming left V 1 base short and J 0 bases short, with 12 bases between. The CDR3 consists of 16 residues. The germline V gene encodes CDR1 LNHNV and CDR2 YYDKDF (reference sequence). The CDR3 sequence: CATSRGPDSLNTEAFF. DNA of the CDR3: TGTGCCACCAGCAGAGGTCCGGACAGTTTGAACACTGAAGCTTTCTTT.

V and J are TRBV29-1 and TRBJ2-3; D is undetermined. Germline V CDR1 and CDR2: SQVTM, ANQGSEA. V was cut by 0 bases and J by 0 bases, with 10 bases left in between. The CDR3 has 15 residues. CDR3 loop: CSVEEFGWSTDTQYF. DNA for the CDR3: TGCAGCGTTGAAGAATTTGGGTGGAGCACAGATACGCAGTATTTT.

This chain links TRBV19 with TRBJ1-6; the D is unclear. This CDR3 region has 12 residues. CDR1 and CDR2 (germline): LNHDA, SQIVND (reference sequence). V was clipped by 10 bases and J by 9 bases, with 13 bases between them. The CDR3 sequence is CATLQDGSPLHF. The CDR3 DNA reads as TGTGCCACCCTCCAAGACGGTTCACCCCTCCACTTT. The full variable domain, with the rest looked up from reference TRBV19 and TRBJ1-6, is DGGITQSPKYLFRKEGQNVTLSCEQNLNHDAMYWYRQDPGQGLRLIYYSQIVNDFQKGDIAEGYSVSREKKESFPLTVTSAQKNPTAFYLCATLQDGSPLHFGNGTRLTVT.

The rearrangement uses TRBV28 and TRBJ2-5; 7 bases match TRBD2. Germline CDR1 is MDHEN and CDR2 is SYDVKM. This CDR3 spans 17 amino acids. Trimming at V came to 2 bases and at J to 3 bases, leaving 12 bases not matched to a gene. Written as DNA, the CDR3 is TGTGCCAGCAGTTTAATTCTAGACGGGCGGGAGAAAGAGACCCAGTACTTC. Translation gives CASSLILDGREKETQYF.

This clone showed up just once. The chain carries TRBV29-1 and TRBJ1-2; D might be TRBD1 (6 bases). This CDR3 is built from 14 residues. Germline values: CDR1 SQVTM, CDR2 ANQGSEA. Trimming took 0 bases from V and 7 from J, leaving 15 bases between them. CDR3 amino acids: CSVEDQGRASGYTF. The CDR3 DNA reads TGCAGCGTTGAAGATCAGGGGAGGGCATCTGGCTACACCTTC.

The gene calls are TRBV7-9 and TRBJ2-6; D is uncertain. The CDR3 length is 16 residues. V lost 5 bases and J lost 0, with 11 bases in between. CDR1 is SEHNR and CDR2 is FQNEAQ in the germline V gene (reference sequence). CDR3 bases: TGTGCCAGCAGCCAATTAGGGTTCTCTGGGGCCAACGTCCTGACTTTC. It specifies CASSQLGFSGANVLTF.

The chain has TRBV2 and TRBJ2-7; the D gene is possibly TRBD1 (5 bases). CDR1 and CDR2 from the germline V gene are SNHLY and FYNNEI. V was pared by 7 bases and J by 2 bases, with 12 bases between. This CDR3 has 13 residues. For the CDR3, the DNA is TGTGCCAGCAATAAGGGCAGGGCCTACGAGCAGTACTTC. Translating it yields CASNKGRAYEQYF. The complete variable domain, with remaining parts taken from reference TRBV2 and TRBJ2-7, reads EPEVTQTPSHQVTQMGQEVILRCVPISNHLYFYWYRQILGQKVEFLVSFYNNEISEKSEIFDDQFSVERPDGSNFTLKIRSTKLEDSAMYFCASNKGRAYEQYFGPGTRLTVT.

This sequence joins TRBV11-2 and TRBJ2-3; D not certain. Germline-derived CDR1 and CDR2 are SGHAT and FQNNGV. V was clipped by 1 base and J by 9 bases, with 8 bases between them. The CDR3 consists of 12 residues. CDR3 amino acids: CASSLALETQYF. The CDR3 DNA is TGTGCCAGCAGCTTAGCCCTGGAGACGCAGTATTTT.

The chain carries TRBV6-6 and TRBJ1-5; D ambiguous. The CDR3 is 12 amino acids. Per the germline V gene, CDR1 is MNHNY and CDR2 is SVGAGI (reference sequence). The ends were cut back, 2 bases at V and 5 bases at J, with 4 bases in the middle. CDR3 DNA sequence: TGTGCCAGCAGTTACGGAGATCAGCCCCAGCATTTT. Its translation is CASSYGDQPQHF.

Concerning this clone: The sample holds other DNA sequences that translate to the same CDR3. The CDR3 bases are TGTGCCAGCTCACCGGGAGGCAATCAGCCCCAGCATTTT. Its translation is CASSPGGNQPQHF. This chain joins TRBV18 and TRBJ1-5; D is unclear. The germline V gene has CDR1 KGHSH and CDR2 LQKENI. Trimming removed 3 bases at V and 2 bases at J, with 5 bases between. The CDR3 length is 13 residues.

This clone turned up a few times. The chain has TRBV6-1 and TRBJ1-5; the D gene is possibly TRBD1 (5 bases). Germline assignment: CDR1 MNHNS and CDR2 SASEGT. Trimming cost V 6 bases and J 4 bases, with 10 bases left between them. CDR3 length equals 13 residues. The CDR3 spells CASRGERNQPQHF. The CDR3 nucleotides read TGTGCCAGCAGGGGGGAGAGGAATCAGCCCCAGCATTTT.

The gene calls are TRBV27 and TRBJ2-1; D is unclear. Germline CDR1 reads MNHEY; CDR2 reads SMNVEV (reference sequence). Trimming cost V 8 bases and J 0 bases, with 8 bases left between them. CDR3 length: 13 amino acids. CDR3 in amino acids: CASESSSYNEQFF. In DNA form, the CDR3 reads TGTGCCAGCGAATCAAGCTCCTACAATGAGCAGTTCTTC.

The chain links TRBV7-9 to TRBJ1-1, with TRBD1 matching over 10 bases. The J segment lost 4 bases and the V segment lost 1 base, leaving 3 bases of the junction unmatched. The CDR3 is 15 amino acids. Germline-derived CDR1 and CDR2 are SEHNR and FQNEAQ (reference sequence). The CDR3 nucleotides are TGTGCCAGCAGCTTAGAGAGGACAGGGGGCACTGAAGCTTTCTTT. It encodes CASSLERTGGTEAFF.

This clone was seen only once. The chain carries TRBV19 and TRBJ2-1; TRBD2 agrees at 14 bases. This CDR3 comprises 15 residues. Per the germline V gene, CDR1 is LNHDA and CDR2 is SQIVND (reference sequence). Trimming took 6 bases from V and 8 from J; bases not matched to a gene: 6. Written as DNA, the CDR3 is TGTGCCAGTAGAGAGGGACTAGCGGGGGTTTATGAGCAGTTCTTC. It is translated as CASREGLAGVYEQFF.

V is TRBV28 and J is TRBJ2-2, with TRBD1 matching over 8 bases. Trimming took 0 bases from V and 2 from J; bases not matched to a gene: 2. Per the germline V gene, CDR1 is MDHEN and CDR2 is SYDVKM. The CDR3 extends over 16 amino acids. For the CDR3, the DNA is TGTGCCAGCAGTTTATGGGACAGGGAAAACACCGGGGAGCTGTTTTTT. It specifies CASSLWDRENTGELFF. The full variable domain, rest sourced from reference TRBV28 and TRBJ2-2, is DVKVTQSSRYLVKRTGEKVFLECVQDMDHENMFWYRQDPGLGLRLIYFSYDVKMKEKGDIPEGYSVSREKKERFSLILESASTNQTSMYLCASSLWDRENTGELFFGEGSRLTVL.

V usage is TRBV5-6 and J usage is TRBJ1-2; D not certain. The CDR3 length is 14 residues. Germline V gene data show CDR1 as SGHDT and CDR2 as YYEEEE. Trimming removed 3 bases at V and 4 bases at J, with 13 bases between. As DNA, the CDR3 is TGTGCCAGCAGCTACCAATCGACGTTCTATGGCTACACCTTC. Its protein is CASSYQSTFYGYTF.